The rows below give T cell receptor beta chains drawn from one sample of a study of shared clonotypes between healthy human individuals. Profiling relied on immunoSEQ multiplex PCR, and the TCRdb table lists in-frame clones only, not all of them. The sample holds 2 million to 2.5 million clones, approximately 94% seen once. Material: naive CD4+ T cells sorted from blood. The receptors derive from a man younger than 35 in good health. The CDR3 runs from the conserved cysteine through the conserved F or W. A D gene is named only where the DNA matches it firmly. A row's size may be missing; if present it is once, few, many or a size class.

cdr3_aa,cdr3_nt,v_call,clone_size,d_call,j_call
CASSSGANVLTF,TGTGCCAGCAGCTCTGGGGCCAACGTCCTGACTTTC,TRBV6-1,.,.,TRBJ2-6
CASSLGAGQPQHF,TGTGCCAGCAGCTTGGGGGCGGGTCAGCCCCAGCATTTT,TRBV5-4,.,.,TRBJ1-5
CASSEARRQENQPQHF,TGTGCCAGCAGTGAAGCGAGAAGACAGGAGAATCAGCCCCAGCATTTT,TRBV6-1,.,.,TRBJ1-5
CATSRDGQSSGNTIYF,TGTGCCACCAGCAGAGATGGACAGAGCTCTGGAAACACCATATATTTT,TRBV15,.,.,TRBJ1-3
CASSFDGTGSNEQFF,TGTGCCAGCAGCTTCGATGGGACAGGGAGTAATGAGCAGTTCTTC,TRBV5-4,.,TRBD1,TRBJ2-1
CASSLAPSYEQYF,TGTGCCAGCAGTTTGGCACCTTCCTACGAGCAGTACTTC,TRBV28,.,.,TRBJ2-7
CASERGTGQPQHF,TGTGCCAGCGAGAGGGGGACGGGACAGCCCCAGCATTTT,TRBV6-6,few,.,TRBJ1-5
CASSKMGSTDTQYF,TGTGCCAGCAGCAAAATGGGCAGCACAGATACGCAGTATTTT,TRBV7-9,.,.,TRBJ2-3
CASSLGQLNYGYTF,TGTGCCAGCAGCTTAGGGCAGCTTAACTATGGCTACACCTTC,TRBV7-9,.,.,TRBJ1-2
CATGQGTATGELFF,TGTGCCACCGGACAGGGAACGGCCACCGGGGAGCTGTTTTTT,TRBV10-3,.,TRBD1,TRBJ2-2
CASSPGGHDSPLHF,TGCGCCAGCAGCCCGGGGGGGCATGATTCACCCCTCCACTTT,TRBV5-1,.,.,TRBJ1-6
CASSEVWQGARETQYF,TGTGCCAGCAGTGAAGTGTGGCAGGGGGCTAGGGAGACCCAGTACTTC,TRBV6-1,.,TRBD1,TRBJ2-5
CAGKGTGGVYEQYF,TGTGCCGGAAAGGGCACTGGCGGGGTCTACGAGCAGTACTTC,TRBV30,.,.,TRBJ2-7
CATASTGNTIYF,TGTGCCACCGCGTCCACTGGAAACACCATATATTTT,TRBV6-5,.,.,TRBJ1-3
CASMNGRASTGELFF,TGTGCCAGTATGAACGGGAGGGCCAGCACCGGGGAGCTGTTTTTT,TRBV19,.,TRBD2,TRBJ2-2
CASSQDWLAVSSYEQYF,TGCGCCAGCAGCCAAGACTGGTTAGCGGTTAGCTCCTACGAGCAGTACTTC,TRBV4-3,.,.,TRBJ2-7
CATAVREVGQYF,TGTGCCACCGCGGTCCGGGAGGTAGGGCAGTACTTC,TRBV11-2,.,TRBD2,TRBJ2-7
CASSERTANTEAFF,TGTGCCAGCAGTGAACGGACAGCGAACACTGAAGCTTTCTTT,TRBV6-5,once,.,TRBJ1-1
CTSSQVKGVVDF,TGCACCAGCAGCCAAGTCAAGGGGGTTGTGGATTTT,TRBV1,.,.,TRBJ1-5
CASRSGYQPQHF,TGTGCCAGTAGGTCAGGGTATCAGCCCCAGCATTTT,TRBV19,.,.,TRBJ1-5
CASSRGTGVGEAFF,TGCGCCAGCAGCCGCGGGACAGGGGTTGGTGAAGCTTTCTTT,TRBV5-1,.,TRBD1,TRBJ1-1
CASSLQTGAINQPQHF,TGCGCCAGCAGCCTGCAAACGGGAGCTATCAATCAGCCCCAGCATTTT,TRBV4-1,.,.,TRBJ1-5